This TCR beta chain was documented in a study of cytomegalovirus exposure and HLA in healthy donors. As for this clone: Its antigen remains unidentified.

The PCR had 60 Vbeta and 13 Jbeta primers. Clones were read by immunoSEQ multiplex PCR, and TCRdb kept only the in-frame ones, dropping some. The sample shows 130,000 or so clones, around 77% of them seen only once. General observations from the study: High specificity and sensitivity for cytomegalovirus status were reported for the classifier. About 87% or about 30% of the time was how often most TCR beta V segments were productive, according to an earlier analysis. As immune exposure information, only CMV serostatus was available. Associated with HLA alleles at 0.05 false discovery rate in a later analysis were approximately 17,000 TCR beta sequences.

The clonotype originates from a man aged 25 to 40 in good health and CMV-seronegative. The sequencing sample was made of PBMCs.

CDR3: CASSKIAGAPYEQYF. CDR3 coding DNA: TGTGCCAGCAGCAAGATAGCGGGAGCGCCCTACGAGCAGTACTTC. The chain combines TRBV7-3 with TRBJ2-7; 9 bases map to TRBD2. The CDR3 is made up of 15 amino acids. J was trimmed by 2 bases and V by 5 bases; bases with no gene match: 7. From germline, CDR1 is SGHTA and CDR2 FQGTGA.